Sequencing of this TCR beta chain was carried out in a study of cytomegalovirus exposure and HLA in healthy donors. Amplification used 60 Vbeta primers and 13 Jbeta primers. Profiling relied on immunoSEQ multiplex PCR, and the TCRdb table lists in-frame clones only, not all of them. Here the sample spans around 130,000 clones, approximately 74% being singletons. The CDR3 length is 15 residues. The trim removed 5 bases at V and 4 bases at J, leaving 11 bases unmatched. Per germline, CDR1 LNHDA and CDR2 SQIVND (reference sequence). Donors in the study were healthy people who gave bone marrow. The V gene is TRBV19, the J gene TRBJ2-7; 7 bases agree with TRBD1. The origin of this receptor is a man aged 40-55 years in good health and CMV-seropositive. The sequenced sample was PBMCs. The CDR3 protein is CASSPRQGGLYEQYF. The DNA of the CDR3 is TGTGCCAGTAGTCCTCGACAGGGCGGGCTTTACGAGCAGTACTTC.